Below are 17 T cell receptor beta chains sequenced from a single sample in a study of Ad26.COV2.S vaccination and SARS-CoV-2 variants. The sample's treatment: some 20 received Ad26.COV2.S at low or high dose, single or two shots; roughly 5 received placebo; per-sample allocation not given. Vaccine and placebo recipients were sampled on day 63 after the first injection. TCRdb's copy holds only in-frame clones and misses some; the assay was immunoSEQ multiplex PCR. The sample lists approximately 400,000 clones, around 82% occurring once. Source: peripheral blood, taken in a trial of Ad26.COV2.S vaccine versus placebo. The receptors here all came from a person between 18 and 59 years old who received the Ad26.COV2.S COVID-19 vaccine or a placebo.

The V gene is TRBV5-4, the J gene TRBJ2-1; D perhaps matches TRBD1 (5 bases). The CDR3 is 16 residues long. V lost 0 bases, J lost 2 bases, and 12 bases lay in between. Germline CDR1 reads SGHNT; CDR2 reads YYREEE (reference sequence). The CDR3 sequence is CASSLEGFGPYNEQFF. The CDR3 bases are TGTGCCAGCAGCTTGGAGGGGTTCGGGCCCTACAATGAGCAGTTCTTC. The full variable domain, completed using reference TRBV5-4 and TRBJ2-1, is ETGVTQSPTHLIKTRGQQVTLRCSSQSGHNTVSWYQQALGQGPQFIFQYYREEENGRGNFPPRFSGLQFPNYSSELNVNALELDDSALYLCASSLEGFGPYNEQFFGPGTRLTVL.

CDR3 nucleotide sequence: TGTGCCAGCAGCTTTTCGCCAGGCATGAACACTGAAGCTTTCTTT. This encodes CASSFSPGMNTEAFF. The chain has TRBV7-3 and TRBJ1-1; D gene unclear. Germline V gene sequence: CDR1 SGHTA, CDR2 FQGTGA. The CDR3 is made up of 15 amino acids. The germline V and J ends were trimmed by 3 bases and 0 bases, with 11 bases remaining between them.

V and J are TRBV19 and TRBJ1-5; no firm D call. Trimming took 7 bases from V and 3 from J, leaving 7 bases between them. Germline V gene data show CDR1 as LNHDA and CDR2 as SQIVND (reference sequence). This CDR3 has 12 amino acids. In DNA form, the CDR3 reads TGTGCCAGTAACCCAAACAATCAGCCCCAGCATTTT. Translation gives CASNPNNQPQHF.

The chain links TRBV4-1 to TRBJ2-2; D perhaps matches TRBD1 (5 bases). This CDR3 comprises 13 residues. Germline lookup yields CDR1 MGHRA and CDR2 YSYEKL. V shed 3 bases and J shed 5 bases, with 7 bases lying between them. The DNA for the CDR3 is TGCGCCAGCAGCCACGCAGGGACCGGGGAGCTGTTTTTT. Its protein product is CASSHAGTGELFF.

J is TRBJ1-2 and V is TRBV7-9, with 9 bases aligning to TRBD1. The J segment lost 2 bases and the V segment lost 5 bases, leaving 3 bases of the junction unmatched. The CDR3 loop spans 14 amino acids. Germline V gene sequence: CDR1 SEHNR, CDR2 FQNEAQ (reference sequence). The CDR3 bases are TGTGCCAGCAGCCGGGACAGGGAAAACTATGGCTACACCTTC. The encoded protein is CASSRDRENYGYTF.

The J gene is TRBJ2-1, the V gene TRBV4-1; the match to TRBD2 covers 10 bases. The CDR3 has 16 residues. The V gene's germline CDR1 is MGHRA and CDR2 YSYEKL. Trimming took 4 bases from V and 1 from J; bases not matched to a gene: 4. In DNA form, the CDR3 reads TGCGCCAGCAGCCTTTTGACTAGCGGGTCCTACAATGAGCAGTTCTTC. This encodes CASSLLTSGSYNEQFF.

V is TRBV5-1 and J is TRBJ1-1, with 8 nucleotides matching TRBD1. This CDR3 comprises 13 residues. Germline trimming cut 4 bases from V and 6 bases from J; bases unmatched to any gene: 5. Germline V gene sequence: CDR1 SGHRS, CDR2 YFSETQ. In DNA form, the CDR3 reads TGCGCCAGCAGCCAGACAGGGGTCCCTGAAGCTTTCTTT. This sequence encodes CASSQTGVPEAFF.

The V call is TRBV6-4, the J call TRBJ2-7; 9 positions agree with TRBD2. V trimming: 0 bases; J trimming: 5 bases; junction bases outside the gene matches: 2. CDR3 length equals 14 residues. The germline V gene encodes CDR1 MRHNA and CDR2 SNTAGT. DNA for the CDR3: TGTGCCAGCAGTGACTCGGTAGCGGGGGACGAGCAGTACTTC. It translates to CASSDSVAGDEQYF.

The chain couples TRBV12-3 or TRBV12-4 to TRBJ2-7; D is uncertain. Trimming removed 7 bases at V and 4 bases at J, with 11 bases between. The CDR3 loop spans 12 amino acids. CDR3 sequence (DNA): TGTGCCAGCACCTTGTTGGGGTACGAGCAGTACTTC. It codes for CASTLLGYEQYF.

This chain uses TRBV3-1 (or the pseudogene TRBV3-2) with TRBJ1-6; D not certain. The germline V and J ends were trimmed by 0 bases and 15 bases, with 15 bases remaining between them. CDR3 size: 14 residues. CDR1 is LGHDT and CDR2 is YNNKEL in the germline V gene (reference sequence). CDR3: CASSQEGALVGLHF. The CDR3 DNA sequence: TGTGCCAGCAGCCAAGAGGGCGCCCTTGTGGGCCTCCACTTT.

J is TRBJ2-3 and V is TRBV7-2, with D possibly matching TRBD2 (5 bases). Germline V gene lookup returns CDR1 SGHTA and CDR2 FQGNSA. Trimming pared 5 bases from V and 11 bases from J, leaving 23 bases between. The CDR3 covers 15 residues. CDR3 in amino acids: CASSPLAGRGGGQYF. The CDR3 nucleotides are TGTGCCAGCAGCCCCCTGGCGGGCCGTGGAGGAGGGCAGTATTTT. Full variable domain (remainder filled in from reference TRBV7-2 and TRBJ2-3): GAGVSQSPSNKVTEKGKDVELRCDPISGHTALYWYRQSLGQGLEFLIYFQGNSAPDKSGLPSDRFSAERTGGSVSTLTIQRTQQEDSAVYLCASSPLAGRGGGQYFGPGTRLTVL.

The chain is built from TRBV3-1 (or the pseudogene TRBV3-2) and TRBJ2-7; either TRBD1 or TRBD2 may fit D (5 bases each). Germline CDR1 reads LGHDT; CDR2 reads YNNKEL (reference sequence). V gave up 6 bases and J gave up 1 base, with 13 bases separating them. The CDR3 has 14 amino acids. DNA for the CDR3: TGTGCCAGCAGTGGGGACGCAGGATCCTACGAGCAGTACTTC. Translation: CASSGDAGSYEQYF.

V gene TRBV10-3 combines with J gene TRBJ2-7, with 8 nucleotides matching TRBD2. From germline, CDR1 is ENHRY and CDR2 SYGVKD. V lost 11 bases, J lost 5 bases, and 14 bases stayed unmatched. This CDR3 is 14 amino acids long. The CDR3 nucleotides read TGTGCCCCTCCTCTACGTGCGGGAGGAAACGAGCAGTACTTC. Its translation: CAPPLRAGGNEQYF.

The chain is built from TRBV9 and TRBJ2-7, with D maybe TRBD1 (5 bases). Between the trimmed V and J ends, which lost 4 bases and 2 bases, there was a span of 22 bases. Germline V gives CDR1 SGDLS, CDR2 YYNGEE. The CDR3 covers 17 residues. CDR3 DNA: TGTGCCAGCAGCCTAAAACCCGGACACCTTAAAGCCTACGAGCAGTACTTC. As protein: CASSLKPGHLKAYEQYF.

The chain links TRBV3-1 (or the pseudogene TRBV3-2) to TRBJ2-7, with a possible D match to TRBD2 (6 bases). This CDR3 spans 15 amino acids. The V gene lost 1 base and the J gene lost 6 bases, with 16 bases spanning the gap. From germline, CDR1 is LGHDT and CDR2 YNNKEL (reference sequence). The CDR3 reads CASSQGVRTSREQYF. DNA for the CDR3: TGTGCCAGCAGCCAAGGCGTACGAACTAGCCGCGAGCAGTACTTC.

V and J are TRBV10-1 and TRBJ2-7; 8 bases are a match to TRBD2. The germline V gene encodes CDR1 WNHNN and CDR2 SYGVQD (reference sequence). J was trimmed by 6 bases and V by 0 bases; bases with no gene match: 1. This CDR3 spans 13 amino acids. In DNA form, the CDR3 reads TGCGCCAGCAGTGAGTCCGGGAGGGCCGAGCAGTACTTC. It is translated as CASSESGRAEQYF.

In this sample, this clone turned up a few times. This chain links TRBV5-1 with TRBJ1-2, with no clear D. The CDR3 is 14 amino acids. Germline CDR1 reads SGHRS; CDR2 reads YFSETQ. Trimming took off 3 bases at V and 0 bases at J, with 9 bases between the two ends. This CDR3 is CASSSSVANYGYTF. In nucleotides, the CDR3 is TGCGCCAGCAGCTCTTCAGTAGCTAACTATGGCTACACCTTC. The variable domain in full, with the rest retrieved from reference TRBV5-1 and TRBJ1-2, is KAGVTQTPRYLIKTRGQQVTLSCSPISGHRSVSWYQQTPGQGLQFLFEYFSETQRNKGNFPGRFSGRQFSNSRSEMNVSTLELGDSALYLCASSSSVANYGYTFGSGTRLTVV.